The entry that follows covers one T cell receptor beta chain sequence. Its target is unknown. Antigen-specific CD4+ T cells were first expanded with viral peptide pools by the ViraFEST assay and only then sequenced. Between days 9 and 11 of culture, CD4+ T cells were separated out. All study participants received two doses of BNT162b2 or mRNA-1273 vaccine. Days 3 and 7 saw half the medium replaced with IL-2 medium. V was clipped by 0 bases and J by 0 bases, with 8 bases between them. The CDR3 is 15 amino acids. Per the germline V gene, CDR1 is SGDLS and CDR2 is YYNGEE. The data were produced by immunoSEQ multiplex PCR, yet TCRdb's version contains in-frame clones alone and is incomplete. The table includes tens of thousands of clones, 73% detected once. This specimen belongs to a study of vaccination effects on CD4 cells after COVID-19. Study as a whole: Researchers obtained post-vaccine samples at a median of 72 days past the second dose.

Findings and limits, study-wide: The study found marked clonal contraction of infection- and vaccine-induced clones late after vaccination.

The chain recombines TRBV9 with TRBJ2-3; the D gene is possibly TRBD2 (5 bases). This receptor was taken from a human donor who received a COVID-19 vaccine. Sequences were derived from CD4+ T cells from PBMCs cultured with HCoV-229E spike peptides, sampled after COVID-19 vaccination. In DNA form, the CDR3 reads TGTGCCAGCAGCGTAGGGACTTCCAGCACAGATACGCAGTATTTT. Amino acid sequence: CASSVGTSSTDTQYF.